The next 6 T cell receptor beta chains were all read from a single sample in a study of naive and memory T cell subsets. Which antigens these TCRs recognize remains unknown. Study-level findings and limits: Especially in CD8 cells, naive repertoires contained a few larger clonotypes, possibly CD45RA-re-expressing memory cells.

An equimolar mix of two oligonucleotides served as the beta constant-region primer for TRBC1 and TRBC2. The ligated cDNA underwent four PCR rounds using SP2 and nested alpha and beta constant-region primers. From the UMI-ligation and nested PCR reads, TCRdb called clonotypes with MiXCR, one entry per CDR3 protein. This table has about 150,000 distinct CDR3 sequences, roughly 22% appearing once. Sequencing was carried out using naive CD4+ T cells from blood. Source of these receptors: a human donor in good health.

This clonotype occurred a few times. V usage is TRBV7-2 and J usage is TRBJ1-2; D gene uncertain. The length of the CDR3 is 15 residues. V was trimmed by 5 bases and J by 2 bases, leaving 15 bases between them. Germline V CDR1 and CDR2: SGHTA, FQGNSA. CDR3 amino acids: CASSPYQTPNYGYTF. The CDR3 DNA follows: TGTGCCAGCAGCCCCTACCAGACACCGAACTATGGCTACACCTTC.

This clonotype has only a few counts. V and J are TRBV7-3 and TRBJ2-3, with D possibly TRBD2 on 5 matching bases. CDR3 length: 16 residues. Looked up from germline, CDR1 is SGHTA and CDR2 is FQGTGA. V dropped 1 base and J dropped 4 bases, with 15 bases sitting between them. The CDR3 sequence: CASSLSRVGAADTQYF. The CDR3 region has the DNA TGTGCCAGCAGCTTAAGCCGCGTGGGAGCAGCAGATACGCAGTATTTT.

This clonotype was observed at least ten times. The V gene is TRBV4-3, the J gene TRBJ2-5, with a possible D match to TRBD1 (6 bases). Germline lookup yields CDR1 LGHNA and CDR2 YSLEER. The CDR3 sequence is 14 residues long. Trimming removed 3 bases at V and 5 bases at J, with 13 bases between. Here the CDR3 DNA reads TGCGCCAGCAGCCAGATGAGGGGGAGCGAGACCCAGTACTTC. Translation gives CASSQMRGSETQYF.

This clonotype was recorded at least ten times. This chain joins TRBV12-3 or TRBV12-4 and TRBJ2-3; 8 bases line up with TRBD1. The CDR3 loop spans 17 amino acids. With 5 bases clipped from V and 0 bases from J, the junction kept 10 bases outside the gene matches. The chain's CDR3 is CASSLPGGWTSTDTQYF. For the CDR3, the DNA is TGTGCCAGCAGTCTACCAGGGGGCTGGACTAGCACAGATACGCAGTATTTT.

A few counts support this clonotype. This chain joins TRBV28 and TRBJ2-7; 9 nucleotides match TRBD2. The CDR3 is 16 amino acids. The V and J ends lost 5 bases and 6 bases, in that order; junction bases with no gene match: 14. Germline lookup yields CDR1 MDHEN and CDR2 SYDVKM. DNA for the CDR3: TGTGCCAGCAGTCCTGACCGGGTAGCGGGAGTGCGCGAGCAGTACTTC. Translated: CASSPDRVAGVREQYF.

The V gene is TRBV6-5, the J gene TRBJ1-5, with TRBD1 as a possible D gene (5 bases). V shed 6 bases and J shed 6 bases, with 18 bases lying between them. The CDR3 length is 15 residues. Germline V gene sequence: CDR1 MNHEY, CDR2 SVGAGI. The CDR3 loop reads CASSRPGQGGQPQHF. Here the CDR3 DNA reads TGTGCCAGCAGCCGCCCGGGGCAGGGTGGTCAGCCCCAGCATTTT.